This T cell receptor beta chain emerged from a study of T cells in Graves' hyperthyroidism and ophthalmopathy. Study context: At the time of initial diagnosis and before any treatment, peripheral blood was collected. Notes on the study in general: Clonotypes that were expanded in thyroid above 0.001 mostly appeared in blood too.

In the case of this clonotype: Its cognate antigen is unknown. A read error may account for a junction end that differs from germline.

PBMCs were derived from roughly 10 ml fresh peripheral blood. Amplification of TCR beta CDR3 regions used RNA as the template. Carried out on the TCR CDR3, a first-round RT-PCR used the HTBI primer set. TCRdb recomputed calls from the multiplex PCR reads with MiXCR, one row per CDR3 protein. The data show approximately 480,000 distinct CDR3 sequences, around 20% seen once. Germline V gene data show CDR1 as MDHEN and CDR2 as SYDVKM. The CDR3 has 11 amino acids. The material sequenced was blood. The TCR comes from a man aged 18 to 30 with Graves' hyperthyroidism. The chain recombines TRBV28 with TRBJ2-5; no clear D gene. The CDR3 here is CAISFAETQYF. The CDR3, as DNA: TGTGCCATCAGTTTTGCAGAGACCCAGTACTTC.